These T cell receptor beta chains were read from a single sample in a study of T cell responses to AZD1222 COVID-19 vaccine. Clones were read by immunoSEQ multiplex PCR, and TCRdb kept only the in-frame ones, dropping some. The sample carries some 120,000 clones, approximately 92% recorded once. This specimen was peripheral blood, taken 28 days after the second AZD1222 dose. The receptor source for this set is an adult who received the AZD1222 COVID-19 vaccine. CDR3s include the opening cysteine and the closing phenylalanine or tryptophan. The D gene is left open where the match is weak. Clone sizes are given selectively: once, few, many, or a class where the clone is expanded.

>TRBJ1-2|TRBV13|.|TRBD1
TGTGCCAGCAGCGAACAGGGGGCAGGAGACTATGGCTACACCTTC
CASSEQGAGDYGYTF
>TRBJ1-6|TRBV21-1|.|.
TGTGCCAGCAGCGTAACGCGGGGTTTGAGGAGTTCACCCCTCCACTTT
CASSVTRGLRSSPLHF
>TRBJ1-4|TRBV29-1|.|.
TGCAGCGTTGCTGACCGGCCGCGACGGGAAAAACTGTTTTTT
CSVADRPRREKLFF
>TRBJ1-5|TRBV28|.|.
TGTGCCACACGGACACTTAGCAATCAGCCCCAGCATTTT
CATRTLSNQPQHF
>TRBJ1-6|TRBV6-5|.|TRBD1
TGTGCCAGCAGCCAAGACAGGGGCTCACCCCTCCACTTT
CASSQDRGSPLHF
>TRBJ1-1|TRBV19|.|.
TGTGCCAGTAGCAAACGGTCTCCGCCGAACACTGAAGCTTTCTTT
CASSKRSPPNTEAFF
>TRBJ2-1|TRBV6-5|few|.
TGTGCCAGCAGCACCCCCCGGGGAGCTTGGTTCTTC
CASSTPRGAWFF
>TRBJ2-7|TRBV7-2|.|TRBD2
TGTGCCAGCAGCTTAACCGGGACTACCACGTATGAGCAGTACTTC
CASSLTGTTTYEQYF
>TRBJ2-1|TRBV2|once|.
TGTGCCACCCTCTCGGACCGCGCCAATGAGCAGTTCTTC
CATLSDRANEQFF
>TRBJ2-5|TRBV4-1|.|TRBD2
TGCGCCAGCAGCCAAGAGGCGGCGGGGGAACAAGAGACCCAGTACTTC
CASSQEAAGEQETQYF
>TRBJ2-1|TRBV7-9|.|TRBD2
TGTGCCAGCAGCCCCCCCCCGGGGAGGGGCCCCCGGAATGAGCAGTTCTTC
CASSPPPGRGPRNEQFF
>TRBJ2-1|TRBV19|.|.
TGTGCCAGTAGTAATGCTCAGGGACGCCTTTCCTACAATGAGCAGTTCTTC
CASSNAQGRLSYNEQFF
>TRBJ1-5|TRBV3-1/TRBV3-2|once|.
TGTGCCAGCAGCCAAGGTACGGCGAATCAGCCCCAGCATTTT
CASSQGTANQPQHF
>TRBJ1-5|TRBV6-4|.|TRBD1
TGTGCCAGCAGTGACTTACGACAGGGTGGATGGCCCCAGCATTTT
CASSDLRQGGWPQHF
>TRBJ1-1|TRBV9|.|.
TGTGCCAGCAGCGCGGGGGGAGGGCAGGGTGAAGCTTTCTTT
CASSAGGGQGEAFF
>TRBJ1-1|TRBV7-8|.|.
TGTGCCAGCAGCCAATCCAGACAGACTGAAGCTTTCTTT
CASSQSRQTEAFF
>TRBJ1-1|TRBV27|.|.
TGTGCCAGCAGTTTTGTGGAGGGCACTGAAGCTTTCTTT
CASSFVEGTEAFF
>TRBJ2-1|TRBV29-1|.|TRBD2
TGCAGCGCCTCCCCCGGGACTAGCGGGAGTTGGGGTGAGCAGTTCTTC
CSASPGTSGSWGEQFF
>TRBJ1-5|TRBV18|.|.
TGTGCCAGCTCACCAGGTTATAGCAATCAGCCCCAGCATTTT
CASSPGYSNQPQHF
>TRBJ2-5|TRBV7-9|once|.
TGTGCCAGCAGCTTTCTGGCAGCCACCCAAGAGACCCAGTACTTC
CASSFLAATQETQYF
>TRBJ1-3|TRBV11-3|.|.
TGTGCCAGCAGCTTAGATCCAGGGGGAAACACCATATATTTT
CASSLDPGGNTIYF
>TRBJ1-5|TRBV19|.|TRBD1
TGTGCCAGTTGGGACAGGGGGCATCAGCCCCAGCATTTT
CASWDRGHQPQHF
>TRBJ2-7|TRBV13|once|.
TGTGCCAGCAGCCTCGGGACTCCTAGCTCCTACGAGCAGTACTTC
CASSLGTPSSYEQYF
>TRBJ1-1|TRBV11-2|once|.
TGTGCCAGCACCCCGGGGGGGCAGGGCCTCACTGAAGCTTTCTTT
CASTPGGQGLTEAFF
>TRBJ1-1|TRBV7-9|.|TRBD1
TGTGCCAGCAGCCATTATGGACAGGAAAAAAACACTGAAGCTTTCTTT
CASSHYGQEKNTEAFF
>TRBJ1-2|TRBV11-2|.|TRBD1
TGTGCCAGCAGCCGGACCTTTGGGACAGGTTCTAACTATGGCTACACCTTC
CASSRTFGTGSNYGYTF
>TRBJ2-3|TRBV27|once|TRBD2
TGTGCCAGCAGTTTACGGCAGGGAGGGGATACGCAGTATTTT
CASSLRQGGDTQYF
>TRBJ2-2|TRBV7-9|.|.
TGTGCCAGCAGCTTAGGGCAGGGGATCAACACCGGGGAGCTGTTTTTT
CASSLGQGINTGELFF
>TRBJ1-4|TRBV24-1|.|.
TGTGCCACCGGGACACCTGGTTTGGAAAAACTGTTTTTT
CATGTPGLEKLFF
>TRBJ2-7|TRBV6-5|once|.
TGTGCCAGCAGTTACTCAGTCAGCTCCTACGAGCAGTACTTC
CASSYSVSSYEQYF
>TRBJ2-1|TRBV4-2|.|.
TGTGCCAGCAGCCAAGTATTACAGGGATCCTACAATGAGCAGTTCTTC
CASSQVLQGSYNEQFF
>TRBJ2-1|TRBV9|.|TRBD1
TGTGCCAGCAGCACCGGGACAGCGACCTACAATGAGCAGTTCTTC
CASSTGTATYNEQFF
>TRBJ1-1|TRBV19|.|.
TGTGCCAGTAGTATTCCGGGGTTCGGCACTGAAGCTTTCTTT
CASSIPGFGTEAFF
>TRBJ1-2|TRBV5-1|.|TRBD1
TGCGCCAGCAGCCAGACAGGGGGCAGTAGCTATGGCTACACCTTC
CASSQTGGSSYGYTF
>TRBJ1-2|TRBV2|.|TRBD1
TGTGCCAGCAGACCGGGACAGGGGGGATTCTATGGCTACACCTTC
CASRPGQGGFYGYTF
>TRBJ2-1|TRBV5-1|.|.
TGCGCCAGCAGCCAAGGGGACTCGTACAATGAGCAGTTCTTC
CASSQGDSYNEQFF
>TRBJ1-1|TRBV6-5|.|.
TGTGCCAGCAGTCGGGGGGACACTGAAGCTTTCTTT
CASSRGDTEAFF
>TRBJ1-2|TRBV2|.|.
TGTGCCATCCGGCCTAGGTCTGGCTACACCTTC
CAIRPRSGYTF
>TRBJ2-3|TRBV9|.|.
TGTGCCAGCAGCGTAAGTTTTTTTCCTAGCACAGATACGCAGTATTTT
CASSVSFFPSTDTQYF
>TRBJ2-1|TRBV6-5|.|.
TGTGCCAGCAGTTCCCCCACGGGGCGATCCTACAATGAGCAGTTCTTC
CASSSPTGRSYNEQFF
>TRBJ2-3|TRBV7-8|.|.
TGTGCCAGCAGCTCCCCCAAGGGGGGGGGCTTTCATTTT
CASSSPKGGGFHF